The 17 T cell receptor beta chains below all came from one sample that was sequenced in a study of blood T cell repertoires in COVID-19. Assay used: immunoSEQ multiplex PCR; TCRdb lists only in-frame clones, some missing. The sample has 200,000 or so clones; approximately 90% are singletons. Sequenced sample: PBMCs or T cells enriched from blood (not recorded which). The receptors derive from a woman aged 40 to 55 with acute COVID-19.

The V call is TRBV7-8, the J call TRBJ2-1, with a weak D call TRBD2 (7 bases). The CDR3 length is 15 residues. The V gene lost 5 bases and the J gene lost 5 bases, with 16 bases spanning the gap. Germline-derived CDR1 and CDR2 are SGHVS and FQNEAQ. The CDR3 nucleotides read TGTGCCAGCAGCCGAGGGGGGGGCATCAACAATGAGCAGTTCTTC. Residues: CASSRGGGINNEQFF.

This clone was seen a single time. The chain employs TRBV7-3 and TRBJ2-2; 10 bases align to TRBD2. Germline lookup yields CDR1 SGHTA and CDR2 FQGTGA. The CDR3 has 16 residues. V dropped 5 bases and J dropped 6; count of bases not matched to a gene: 9. The CDR3 coding sequence is TGTGCCAGCAGCACGAGCGGGGGGGTTCCGTCCGGGGAGCTGTTTTTT. Protein sequence: CASSTSGGVPSGELFF.

This chain connects TRBV5-1 to TRBJ1-2; weak D call: TRBD1 (5 bases). Germline CDR1 reads SGHRS; CDR2 reads YFSETQ. With 1 base removed from V and 8 bases from J, the gap between germline ends came to 12 bases. The CDR3 is 13 amino acids. The CDR3 protein is CASSLSGGYGYTF. The CDR3 DNA reads TGCGCCAGCAGCTTGTCCGGGGGATACGGCTACACCTTC.

This clone was found once. This chain connects TRBV19 to TRBJ2-6, with D possibly TRBD1 on 5 matching bases. V was cut by 10 bases and J by 2 bases, with 9 bases left in between. The germline gives CDR1 LNHDA, CDR2 SQIVND (reference sequence). This CDR3 is 13 amino acids long. The chain's CDR3 is CATQGAGANVLTF. Here the CDR3 DNA reads TGTGCCACTCAAGGGGCTGGGGCCAACGTCCTGACTTTC.

The rearrangement links TRBV3-1 (or the pseudogene TRBV3-2) to TRBJ1-6; tentatively, D is TRBD1 (6 bases). The CDR3 extends over 15 amino acids. Germline CDR1 is LGHDT and CDR2 is YNNKEL (reference sequence). V was trimmed by 0 bases and J by 9 bases, leaving 12 bases between them. The CDR3 here is CASSQDNRVTSPLHF. The CDR3 DNA is TGTGCCAGCAGCCAAGATAACAGGGTAACTTCACCCCTCCACTTT.

The rearrangement joins TRBV18 to TRBJ2-3; TRBD1 might be the D (5 bases). The V end lost 5 bases, the J end lost 1 base, and 13 bases lay between the germline ends. Per the germline V gene, CDR1 is KGHSH and CDR2 is LQKENI. The CDR3 is 15 residues long. The CDR3 nucleotides are TGTGCCAGCTCAAGGACACCCCTGGGCACAGATACGCAGTATTTT. Protein: CASSRTPLGTDTQYF.

This clone has only a few counts. This chain links TRBV7-8 with TRBJ2-3, with unresolved D. Germline lookup yields CDR1 SGHVS and CDR2 FQNEAQ. CDR3 length equals 10 residues. V gave up 5 bases and J gave up 11 bases, with 8 bases separating them. The CDR3 region has the DNA TGTGCCAGCAGCCACCGAGGGCAGTATTTT. Translating gives CASSHRGQYF.

This CDR3 is CASSPMTARHEQYF. Written as DNA, the CDR3 is TGTGCCAGCAGTCCGATGACAGCTCGCCACGAGCAGTACTTC. J is TRBJ2-7 and V is TRBV27; D is perhaps TRBD1 (5 bases). The V gene's germline CDR1 is MNHEY and CDR2 SMNVEV (reference sequence). The CDR3 sequence is 14 residues long. With 5 bases removed from V and 5 bases from J, the gap between germline ends came to 16 bases.

J is TRBJ2-1 and V is TRBV6-5, with unresolved D. Deletions cut 7 bases from V and 4 bases from J, with 8 bases between. Germline V gene lookup returns CDR1 MNHEY and CDR2 SVGAGI. The CDR3 runs 12 residues. CDR3 nucleotides: TGTGCCAGCAAAACAGCTTACAATGAGCAGTTCTTC. The encoded protein is CASKTAYNEQFF.

The chain links TRBV21-1 to TRBJ1-2; TRBD1, as called in the table, went unchecked against the DNA. TRBV21-1 is termed a pseudogene. The CDR3 is 12 residues long. The CDR3 coding sequence is TGTGCCAGCCGCACAGGGAACTATGGCTACACCTTC. Translated, it gives CASRTGNYGYTF.

V is TRBV12-3 or TRBV12-4 and J is TRBJ2-7; a possible D gene is TRBD1 (5 bases). The CDR3 covers 13 residues. The V end lost 6 bases, the J end lost 6 bases, and 15 bases lay between the germline ends. For the CDR3, the DNA is TGTGCCAGCAGCACGGGCAGGGTCAGCGAGCAGTACTTC. It yields the protein CASSTGRVSEQYF.

DNA of the CDR3: TGTGCCAGCAGCTCGCCGATAGCGGACAGGTTGTGGGAGACCCAGTACTTC. This gives the protein CASSSPIADRLWETQYF. V and J are TRBV7-9 and TRBJ2-5, with D possibly being TRBD1 (7 bases). Germline lookup yields CDR1 SEHNR and CDR2 FQNEAQ (reference sequence). Trimming left V 4 bases short and J 5 bases short, with 23 bases between. The CDR3 runs to 17 residues.

This rearrangement joins TRBV5-1 to TRBJ1-1, with a possible D match to TRBD1 (6 bases). V was shortened by 0 bases and J by 0 bases, with 9 bases between the two germline ends. Germline values: CDR1 SGHRS, CDR2 YFSETQ. There are 15 residues in the CDR3. The CDR3 sequence: CASSLEWGLNTEAFF. In DNA form, the CDR3 reads TGCGCCAGCAGCTTGGAATGGGGGCTGAACACTGAAGCTTTCTTT. The full variable domain, with the rest looked up from reference TRBV5-1 and TRBJ1-1, is KAGVTQTPRYLIKTRGQQVTLSCSPISGHRSVSWYQQTPGQGLQFLFEYFSETQRNKGNFPGRFSGRQFSNSRSEMNVSTLELGDSALYLCASSLEWGLNTEAFFGQGTRLTVV.

The chain recombines TRBV7-2 with TRBJ2-5; a possible D gene is TRBD2 (7 bases). V lost 1 base and J lost 5, with 11 bases in between. Germline values: CDR1 SGHTA, CDR2 FQGNSA. The CDR3 has 14 residues. The CDR3 protein is CASSLGGGVETQYF. CDR3 DNA: TGTGCCAGCAGCTTAGGAGGGGGGGTGGAGACCCAGTACTTC.

This sequence joins TRBV2 and TRBJ2-4; D is ambiguous. V lost 4 bases, J lost 3 bases, and 10 bases lay in between. From germline, CDR1 is SNHLY and CDR2 FYNNEI. The CDR3 totals 14 residues. The CDR3 is CASSATQVKNIQYF. The CDR3 bases are TGTGCCAGCAGTGCCACGCAGGTCAAAAACATTCAGTACTTC.

This clone was recorded a few times. The chain is built from TRBV7-8 and TRBJ1-2, with D unresolved. The CDR3 runs 13 residues. Germline CDR1 and CDR2: SGHVS and FQNEAQ. With 5 bases removed from V and 2 bases from J, the gap between germline ends came to 9 bases. The CDR3 here is CASSPLQNYGYTF. CDR3 DNA: TGTGCCAGCAGCCCCTTACAGAACTATGGCTACACCTTC. Using reference TRBV7-8 and TRBJ1-2 for the parts outside the CDR3, the full variable domain is GAGVSQSPRYKVAKRGQDVALRCDPISGHVSLFWYQQALGQGPEFLTYFQNEAQLDKSGLPSDRFFAERPEGSVSTLKIQRTQQEDSAVYLCASSPLQNYGYTFGSGTRLTVV.

The chain employs TRBV2 and TRBJ2-3; maybe TRBD2 (7 bases). V dropped 4 bases and J dropped 3 bases, with 14 bases sitting between them. This CDR3 spans 15 amino acids. Germline CDR1 reads SNHLY; CDR2 reads FYNNEI. The CDR3 bases are TGTGCCAGCAGTGCTGGGGGGGCCAGTACAGATACGCAGTATTTT. Its protein is CASSAGGASTDTQYF.